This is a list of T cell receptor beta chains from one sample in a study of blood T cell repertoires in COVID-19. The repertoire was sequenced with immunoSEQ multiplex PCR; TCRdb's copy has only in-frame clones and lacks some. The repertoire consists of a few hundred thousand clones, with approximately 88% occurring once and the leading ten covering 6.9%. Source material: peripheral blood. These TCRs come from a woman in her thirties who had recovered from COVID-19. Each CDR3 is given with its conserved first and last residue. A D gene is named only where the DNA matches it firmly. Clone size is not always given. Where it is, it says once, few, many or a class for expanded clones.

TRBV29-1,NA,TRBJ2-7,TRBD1,TGCAGCGTCGAGGGGGACAGCGGAAGAAACTACGAGCAGTACTTC,CSVEGDSGRNYEQYF
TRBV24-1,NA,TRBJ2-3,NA,TGTGCCACCAGTGATCCTCCCGGGTTAGCGGAGAACACAGATACGCAGTATTTT,CATSDPPGLAENTDTQYF
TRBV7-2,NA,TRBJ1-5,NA,TGTGCCAGCAGCTTATTTAGATATAGCAATCAGCCCCAGCATTTT,CASSLFRYSNQPQHF
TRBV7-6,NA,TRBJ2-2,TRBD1,TGTGCCAGCAGCCAACGGACAGGGTTGGAAGTGGGAGCCACCGGGGAGCTGTTTTTT,CASSQRTGLEVGATGELFF
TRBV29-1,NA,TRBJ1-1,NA,TGCAGCGCCCTCAGGGAACCTGTAGCTTTCTTT,CSALREPVAFF
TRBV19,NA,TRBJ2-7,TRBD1,TGTGCCAGTAGTAGATCCCGGGACAGGGGGACCTACGAGCAGTACTTC,CASSRSRDRGTYEQYF
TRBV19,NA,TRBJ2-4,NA,TGTGCCAGTAGTTCCGGGACAATTAAGACCAAAAACATTCAGTACTTC,CASSSGTIKTKNIQYF
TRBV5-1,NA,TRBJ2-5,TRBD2,TGCGCCAGCAGCTTGGGGCAGGGAGGGGAGACCCAGTACTTC,CASSLGQGGETQYF
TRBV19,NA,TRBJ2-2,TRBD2,TGTGCCAGTGCGGGGGGCCGGGGCACCGGGGAGCTGTTTTTT,CASAGGRGTGELFF
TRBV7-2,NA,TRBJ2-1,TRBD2,TGTGCCAGCAGCTTATGGCGGGGGGGGAATGAGCAGTTCTTC,CASSLWRGGNEQFF
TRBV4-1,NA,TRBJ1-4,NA,TGCGCCAGCAGCCAAGATTCTTTACAGGACGAAAAACTGTTTTTT,CASSQDSLQDEKLFF
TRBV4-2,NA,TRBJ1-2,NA,TGTGCCAGCAGCCAAGATAACGGAGAAGCAGCCCGGGGCTACACCTTC,CASSQDNGEAARGYTF
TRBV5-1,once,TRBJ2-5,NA,TGCGCCAGCAGCTTGGGGGTTGGGCAGTCTCAAGAGACCCAGTACTTC,CASSLGVGQSQETQYF
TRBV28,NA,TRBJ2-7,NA,TGTGCCAGCAGTTTCGGGGGGCTCTACGAGCAGTACTTC,CASSFGGLYEQYF
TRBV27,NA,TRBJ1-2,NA,TGTGCCAGCAGTTTTGGCAGGGACTATGGCTACACCTTC,CASSFGRDYGYTF
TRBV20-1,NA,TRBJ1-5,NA,TGCAGTGCTAGTGGGGGGCAGGGGTACAATCAGCCCCAGCATTTT,CSASGGQGYNQPQHF
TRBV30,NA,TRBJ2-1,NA,TGTGCCTTCCTAAGGCGCGGGACTCAGGGTGGGGGCTACAATGAGCAGTTCTTC,CAFLRRGTQGGGYNEQFF
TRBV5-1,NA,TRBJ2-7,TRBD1,TGCGCCAGCAGCTCAAGGACAGGGGCCTACGAGCAGTACTTC,CASSSRTGAYEQYF
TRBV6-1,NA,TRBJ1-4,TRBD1,TGTGCCAGCAGTGACAGGGGGGATGAAAAACTGTTTTTT,CASSDRGDEKLFF
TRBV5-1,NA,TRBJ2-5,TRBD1,TGCGCCAGCAGCTCCCTAGGGGGCCCAGAGACCCAGTACTTC,CASSSLGGPETQYF
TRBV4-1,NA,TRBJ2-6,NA,TGCGCCAGCAGCCAAGTGTGGGACAAGTCTGGGGCCAACGTCCTGACTTTC,CASSQVWDKSGANVLTF
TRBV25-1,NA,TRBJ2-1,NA,TGTGCCAGCATTAGGTCAGGGGACCACAATGAGCAGTTCTTC,CASIRSGDHNEQFF